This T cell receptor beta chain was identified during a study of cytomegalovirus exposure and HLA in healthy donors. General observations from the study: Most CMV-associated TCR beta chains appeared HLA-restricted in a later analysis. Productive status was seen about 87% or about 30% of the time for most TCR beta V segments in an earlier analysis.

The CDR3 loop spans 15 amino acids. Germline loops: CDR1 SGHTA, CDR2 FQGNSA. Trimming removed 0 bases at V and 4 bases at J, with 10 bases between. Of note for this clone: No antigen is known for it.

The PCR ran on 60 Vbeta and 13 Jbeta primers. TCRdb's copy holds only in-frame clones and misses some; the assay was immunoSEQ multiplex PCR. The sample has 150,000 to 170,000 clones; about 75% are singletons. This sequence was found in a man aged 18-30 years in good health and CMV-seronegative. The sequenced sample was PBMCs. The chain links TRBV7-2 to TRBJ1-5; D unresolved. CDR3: CASSLARELNQPQHF. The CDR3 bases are TGTGCCAGCAGCTTAGCTCGGGAGCTAAATCAGCCCCAGCATTTT.